The rows below give T cell receptor beta chains drawn from one sample of a study of T cells after yellow fever vaccination. One entry per CDR3 protein results from TCRdb running MiXCR on the 5' RACE reads. The sample contains about 400,000 distinct CDR3 sequences, 6.2% of which appear only once. The sample consisted of PBMCs, taken 5 days after the yellow fever booster vaccination. Receptors originate from a man aged 30 to 39 who received the YFV17D yellow fever vaccine. The CDR3 runs from the conserved cysteine through the conserved F or W. D genes are given only for firm matches. Clone size appears in some rows only: once, few, many, or a class for an expanded clone.

V gene	J gene	D gene	clone size	CDR3 DNA	CDR3 protein
TRBV4-3	TRBJ2-7	NA	many	TGCGCCAGCAGCCAAGTAAGGGGGAGCTCCTACGAGCAGTACTTC	CASSQVRGSSYEQYF
TRBV29-1	TRBJ2-7	TRBD1	few	TGCAGCGCTGCGACAGGGATCCACGAGCAGTACTTC	CSAATGIHEQYF
TRBV3-1	TRBJ2-1	TRBD2	NA	TGTGCCAGCAGCCAAGGGCTAGCGGGAGTTGCGAATGAGCAGTTCTTC	CASSQGLAGVANEQFF
TRBV7-2	TRBJ1-1	NA	few	TGTGCCAGCAGCCCTGACGGACAGCCGAACACTGAAGCTTTCTTT	CASSPDGQPNTEAFF
TRBV27	TRBJ2-3	NA	NA	TGTGCCAGCAGTTCTTGGCAGGAAACAGATACGCAGTATTTT	CASSSWQETDTQYF
TRBV7-2	TRBJ2-7	NA	few	TGTGCCACCAGATCGGGCGGAGCCTCCTACGAGCAGTACTTC	CATRSGGASYEQYF
TRBV20-1	TRBJ2-3	NA	few	TGCAGTGCGCCCGGGGCAAGCACAGATACGCAGTATTTT	CSAPGASTDTQYF
TRBV20-1	TRBJ2-5	NA	many	TGCAGTGCTAGGGGGTCGGGCCAAGAGACCCAGTACTTC	CSARGSGQETQYF
TRBV9	TRBJ2-1	NA	few	TGTGCCAGCAGCCCAGAGGGGCGGAATGAGCAGTTCTTC	CASSPEGRNEQFF
TRBV7-2	TRBJ2-7	TRBD2	many	TGTGCCAGCAGCTTAGGGGGACTAGCGGGAGGGGAAAAAGACGAGCAGTACTTC	CASSLGGLAGGEKDEQYF
TRBV7-2	TRBJ2-3	NA	NA	TGTGCCAGCAGCTTAGACACCCCGCCAGATACGCAGTATTTT	CASSLDTPPDTQYF
TRBV20-1	TRBJ2-7	TRBD2	few	TGCAGTGCTCACTCATCTGGGGGACTAGCGGGATCCTACGAGCAGTACTTC	CSAHSSGGLAGSYEQYF
TRBV11-1	TRBJ2-6	NA	few	TGTGCCAGCAGCCCCCGGGCAGGCGAAGGGTCTGGGGCCAACGTCCTGACTTTC	CASSPRAGEGSGANVLTF
TRBV7-8	TRBJ1-4	NA	many	TGTGCCAGCAGCCGGCCAACCGGGCCTTCGAATGAAAAACTGTTTTTT	CASSRPTGPSNEKLFF
TRBV7-3	TRBJ2-3	NA	NA	TGTGCCAGCAGCTTCTTTTCAGGCACAGATACGCAGTATTTT	CASSFFSGTDTQYF
TRBV20-1	TRBJ2-1	NA	NA	TGCAGTGCTTGGTCCTACAATGAGCAGTTCTTC	CSAWSYNEQFF
TRBV4-2	TRBJ2-1	TRBD2	NA	TGTGCCAGCAGCCAAGACCCCGGGACTACCTACAATGAGCAGTTCTTC	CASSQDPGTTYNEQFF
TRBV6-2/TRBV6-3	TRBJ2-3	TRBD2	few	TGTGCCAGCAGCCACGGGACTAGCGGGATCTTC	CASSHGTSGIF
TRBV19	TRBJ2-2	NA	few	TGTGCCAGTAGAGATCGCGGGACGACCGGGGAGCTGTTTTTT	CASRDRGTTGELFF
TRBV29-1	TRBJ2-5	NA	NA	TGCAGCGTTGAACCCCGAGGAGGGGGCAAAGAGACCCAGTACTTC	CSVEPRGGGKETQYF
TRBV7-2	TRBJ1-6	NA	NA	TGTGCCAGCAGCTTAAGGGGTCAGGGTTCACCCCTCCACTTT	CASSLRGQGSPLHF
TRBV19	TRBJ2-2	TRBD1	NA	TGTGCCAGTAGCTACAGGGGGTCAATTTGGAACACCGGGGAGCTGTTTTTT	CASSYRGSIWNTGELFF
TRBV7-2	TRBJ2-7	TRBD2	NA	TGTGCCAGCAGCTCCGAGGGGACTAGCGGGAGTTACGAGCAGTACTTC	CASSSEGTSGSYEQYF
TRBV5-1	TRBJ2-7	NA	NA	TGCGCCAGCAGCGACCTGACAGGACCCCTGATATCGTCCGAGCAGTACTTC	CASSDLTGPLISSEQYF
TRBV7-9	TRBJ2-4	NA	few	TGTGCCAGCAGCTCAGAATTAGCCAAAAACATTCAGTACTTC	CASSSELAKNIQYF
TRBV10-3	TRBJ2-5	TRBD2	NA	TGTGCCACCGGGGGGGGGGCGGAAAAACAAGAGACCCAGTACTTC	CATGGGAEKQETQYF
TRBV7-8	TRBJ1-2	NA	few	TGTGCCAGCGAGTCCGGGAACTATGGCTACACCTTC	CASESGNYGYTF
TRBV14	TRBJ1-6	TRBD1	NA	TGTGCCAGCAGCCACCCGGGACAGGGGCCTCGTACCCTCCACTTT	CASSHPGQGPRTLHF
TRBV12-3/TRBV12-4	TRBJ2-6	NA	NA	TGTGCCAGCAGTTTTGGCCAGGTGTTAAAATCTGGGGCCAACGTCCTGACTTTC	CASSFGQVLKSGANVLTF
TRBV24-1	TRBJ1-2	NA	many	TGTGCCACCAGCGAACAGGGCTGGTATGGCTACACCTTC	CATSEQGWYGYTF
TRBV7-9	TRBJ2-7	TRBD1	NA	TGTGCCAGCAGCCCCGCCGGGACAGGGTTATTCGAGCAGTACTTC	CASSPAGTGLFEQYF
TRBV7-3	TRBJ2-1	TRBD2	many	TGTGCCAGCAGCGGTCATAGCGGGTCCCGTGAGGAAGAGCAGTTCTTC	CASSGHSGSREEEQFF
TRBV7-2	TRBJ1-6	NA	NA	TGTGCCAGCAGCTTAGTAGCTGGGCTGAATTCACCCCTCCACTTT	CASSLVAGLNSPLHF
TRBV10-3	TRBJ2-7	NA	NA	TGTGCCATCAGTGATTCAGAGGGCGAGCAGTACTTC	CAISDSEGEQYF
TRBV2	TRBJ2-1	TRBD2	many	TGTGCCAGCGGTTTGGGACTAGCGGCTGACAGGAGTGAGCAGTTCTTC	CASGLGLAADRSEQFF
TRBV12-3/TRBV12-4	TRBJ2-1	TRBD2	many	TGTGCCAGCAGTTTTTCCGGTTCTCCCATAGCGGGTCCTTCCTACAATGAGCAGTTCTTC	CASSFSGSPIAGPSYNEQFF
TRBV5-1	TRBJ2-1	NA	NA	TGCGCCAGCAGCTTGGGGGGGTTGGAGGGACTCCAGAATGAGCAGTTCTTC	CASSLGGLEGLQNEQFF
TRBV20-1	TRBJ2-6	NA	NA	TGCAGTGCTAGGTCGGGAGTGGGGGCCAACGTCCTGACTTTC	CSARSGVGANVLTF
TRBV12-3/TRBV12-4	TRBJ2-3	NA	many	TGCGCCAGCAGCTTGCCTAGCACAGATACGCAGTATTTT	CASSLPSTDTQYF
TRBV28	TRBJ2-5	TRBD1	NA	TGTGCCAGCAGTCTTTACAGGGGTAAGACTACAGAGACCCAGTACTTC	CASSLYRGKTTETQYF
TRBV5-6	TRBJ2-7	NA	few	TGTGCCAGCAGCTCCCTCTTATACGAGCAGTACTTC	CASSSLLYEQYF
TRBV5-8	TRBJ2-5	NA	many	TGTGCCAGCAGCTCCCGGCAGGCAGAGACCCAGTACTTC	CASSSRQAETQYF